The 32 T cell receptor beta chains reported below all come from one sample, sequenced in a study of cytomegalovirus exposure and HLA in healthy donors. Sequencing used immunoSEQ multiplex PCR; TCRdb keeps in-frame clones, though not all of them. The profile shows more than 20,000 clones, around 97% of them singletons. The sequenced sample was PBMCs. The source of these receptors is a man aged 25 to 45 in good health and CMV-seropositive.

The V gene is TRBV11-3, the J gene TRBJ1-1, with D perhaps TRBD1 (6 bases). The V gene's germline CDR1 is SGHNT and CDR2 YENEEA. The V and J ends lost 3 bases and 0 bases respectively, with 11 bases between them. The CDR3 runs 15 residues. Here the CDR3 reads CASSLTGQMNTEAFF. CDR3 DNA sequence: TGTGCCAGCAGCTTGACAGGTCAGATGAACACTGAAGCTTTCTTT. The full variable domain, in which reference TRBV11-3 and TRBJ1-1 provide the parts outside the CDR3, is EAGVVQSPRYKIIEKKQPVAFWCNPISGHNTLYWYLQNLGQGPELLIRYENEEAVDDSQLPKDRFSAERLKGVDSTLKIQPAELGDSAVYLCASSLTGQMNTEAFFGQGTRLTVV.

This clone has a single count. The genes are TRBV28 and TRBJ2-7; no clear D. Germline V gives CDR1 MDHEN, CDR2 SYDVKM. This CDR3 region has 13 residues. V dropped 3 bases and J dropped 0 bases, with 6 bases sitting between them. For the CDR3, the DNA is TGTGCCAGCAGTTTGTCCAGCTCCTACGAGCAGTACTTC. Translating it yields CASSLSSSYEQYF.

The V call is TRBV19, the J call TRBJ2-7, with 11 bases aligning to TRBD1. Germline V gene lookup returns CDR1 LNHDA and CDR2 SQIVND (reference sequence). The CDR3 is 13 residues long. The ends lost 7 bases at V and 3 bases at J; junction bases unmatched: 2. CDR3 sequence reads: CASTGTGGYEQYF. The CDR3 region has the DNA TGTGCCAGTACCGGGACAGGGGGCTACGAGCAGTACTTC.

This sequence joins TRBV10-3 and TRBJ2-7; D unclear. Trimming removed 3 bases at V and 3 bases at J, with 6 bases between. From germline, CDR1 is ENHRY and CDR2 SYGVKD. The CDR3 loop spans 12 amino acids. The CDR3 nucleotides read TGTGCCATCAGTGATACAGTCTACGAGCAGTACTTC. As protein: CAISDTVYEQYF.

This chain links TRBV6-5 with TRBJ2-7; TRBD1 agrees at 9 bases. This CDR3 region has 15 residues. The V gene's germline CDR1 is MNHEY and CDR2 SVGAGI. With V trimmed by 2 bases and J by 5 bases, 7 bases remained unmatched. CDR3 bases: TGTGCCAGCAGTTACCAGGGACAGGGTTCGGACGAGCAGTACTTC. This sequence encodes CASSYQGQGSDEQYF.

V and J are TRBV29-1 and TRBJ2-3, with 11 bases fitting TRBD2. With V trimmed by 6 bases and J by 4 bases, 9 bases remained unmatched. The CDR3 covers 15 residues. CDR1 SQVTM and CDR2 ANQGSEA come from the germline V gene. The CDR3, as DNA: TGCAGCGTCGTCGTTAGCGGGAGGGCGGCAGATACGCAGTATTTT. Residues: CSVVVSGRAADTQYF.

The chain has TRBV7-3 and TRBJ2-5; TRBD2 might be the D (6 bases). Germline V gene data show CDR1 as SGHTA and CDR2 as FQGTGA. Trimming removed 5 bases from V and 5 bases from J, with 18 bases in between. The CDR3 contains 15 residues. CDR3 in amino acids: CASSPTAAGGETQYF. The CDR3 coding sequence is TGTGCCAGCAGCCCCACAGCAGCGGGTGGGGAGACCCAGTACTTC.

The chain recombines TRBV27 with TRBJ2-7; 7 bases align to TRBD2. The CDR3 extends over 15 amino acids. V lost 5 bases to trimming and J lost 4 bases; unmatched junction nucleotides: 11. Per germline, CDR1 MNHEY and CDR2 SMNVEV (reference sequence). The CDR3: CASSRSGHLGYEQYF. The CDR3 region has the DNA TGTGCCAGCAGTCGTAGCGGGCACCTCGGGTACGAGCAGTACTTC.

The rearrangement links TRBV11-2 to TRBJ2-5; possibly TRBD2 for D (6 bases). Germline V CDR1 and CDR2: SGHAT, FQNNGV. The CDR3 sequence is 13 residues long. Trimming stripped 4 bases from V and 4 bases from J, with 10 bases between. Here the CDR3 DNA reads TGTGCCAGCAGCTATCGAGCGGGAGAGACCCAGTACTTC. It specifies CASSYRAGETQYF.

The chain uses TRBV6-5 and TRBJ1-1; 8 positions match TRBD1. CDR1 is MNHEY, CDR2 SVGAGI, per germline. The CDR3 extends over 15 amino acids. Trimming at V came to 5 bases and at J to 1 base, leaving 6 bases not matched to a gene. The CDR3 reads CASSVPGQANTEAFF. The CDR3 DNA is TGTGCCAGCAGTGTCCCGGGACAGGCGAACACTGAAGCTTTCTTT.

The rearrangement uses TRBV27 and TRBJ2-7; 10 bases match TRBD1. Germline loops: CDR1 MNHEY, CDR2 SMNVEV (reference sequence). This CDR3 contains 14 residues. The junction had 7 bases not matched to a gene; V was cut back by 6 bases and J by 5 bases. The CDR3 coding sequence is TGTGCCAGCAGCCCGGGACAGGGGTGGAACGAGCAGTACTTC. This translates into CASSPGQGWNEQYF.

The rearrangement links TRBV14 to TRBJ2-5; 7 bases align to TRBD2. The CDR3 runs to 16 residues. Looked up from germline, CDR1 is SGHDN and CDR2 is FVKESK. The V gene end was trimmed by 1 base and the J gene end by 4 bases; junction bases not matched to a gene: 9. The CDR3 nucleotides are TGTGCCAGCAGCCAAGCGAGAGGGGTAGCGGGAGAGACCCAGTACTTC. This encodes CASSQARGVAGETQYF.

The rearrangement links TRBV19 to TRBJ2-3, with D possibly matching TRBD2 (6 bases). V lost 8 bases and J 1 base, leaving 16 bases between the germline ends. In germline, CDR1 is LNHDA, CDR2 SQIVND (reference sequence). This CDR3 comprises 15 residues. The CDR3 nucleotides are TGTGCCAGTTCGTCCCTAGCGACCCGCACAGATACGCAGTATTTT. Translation gives CASSSLATRTDTQYF.

V and J are TRBV15 and TRBJ2-4, with 14 bases aligning to TRBD2. Germline CDR1 is LNHNV and CDR2 is YYDKDF (reference sequence). The junction had 8 bases not matched to a gene; V was cut back by 0 bases and J by 1 base. This CDR3 spans 20 amino acids. The CDR3: CATSRDRRLAGGGAKNIQYF. CDR3 coding DNA: TGTGCCACCAGCAGAGATCGCAGACTAGCGGGAGGGGGGGCCAAAAACATTCAGTACTTC.

The CDR3 is CASSIAFGTNYGYTF. Written as DNA, the CDR3 is TGTGCCAGTAGTATTGCCTTCGGGACTAACTATGGCTACACCTTC. V and J are TRBV19 and TRBJ1-2; D call uncertain. Germline CDR1 is LNHDA and CDR2 is SQIVND (reference sequence). There are 15 residues in the CDR3. Trimming stripped 3 bases from V and 0 bases from J, with 11 bases between.

The chain couples TRBV9 to TRBJ2-3; the match to TRBD2 covers 16 bases. Trimming at V came to 4 bases and at J to 5 bases, leaving 7 bases not matched to a gene. Germline CDR1 reads SGDLS; CDR2 reads YYNGEE. This CDR3 comprises 17 residues. The DNA for the CDR3 is TGTGCCAGCAGCTCGCAGGGACTAGCGGGAGGGATAGATACGCAGTATTTT. Amino acid sequence: CASSSQGLAGGIDTQYF.

The chain employs TRBV9 and TRBJ1-1; unclear D gene. The CDR3 consists of 15 residues. Germline CDR1 reads SGDLS; CDR2 reads YYNGEE. Trimming pared 0 bases from V and 2 bases from J, leaving 11 bases between. The CDR3 DNA reads as TGTGCCAGCAGCGTAGGAGGTACAACCAACACTGAAGCTTTCTTT. Translation gives CASSVGGTTNTEAFF.

V usage is TRBV28 and J usage is TRBJ1-5; D not certain. Germline lookup yields CDR1 MDHEN and CDR2 SYDVKM. The CDR3 is 16 amino acids. Trimming shortened V by 4 bases and J by 4 bases, and 17 bases separated the two germline ends. The CDR3 loop reads CASSSLSGFGNQPQHF. CDR3 nucleotides: TGTGCCAGCAGTTCCCTTTCAGGTTTTGGTAATCAGCCCCAGCATTTT.

The genes are TRBV9 and TRBJ2-7, with 8 bases lining up with TRBD1. Germline CDR1 SGDLS, CDR2 YYNGEE. Trimming at V came to 0 bases and at J to 4 bases, leaving 6 bases not matched to a gene. This CDR3 has 15 amino acids. CDR3 sequence: CASSVGGTGPYEQYF. CDR3 nucleotide sequence: TGTGCCAGCAGCGTAGGAGGGACAGGACCTTACGAGCAGTACTTC.

Here the CDR3 reads CASSQGGGRAHEQFF. In DNA form, the CDR3 reads TGCGCCAGCAGCCAGGGGGGCGGGAGGGCCCATGAGCAGTTCTTC. The chain combines TRBV4-3 with TRBJ2-1; 9 nucleotides align to TRBD2. CDR3 size: 15 residues. The germline CDR1 and CDR2 sequences are LGHNA and YSLEER. V shed 3 bases, J shed 8 bases, and the junction held 8 bases outside the gene matches.

The chain has TRBV30 and TRBJ1-3; D gene uncertain. V gave up 8 bases and J gave up 4 bases, with 6 bases separating them. Looked up from germline, CDR1 is GTSNPN and CDR2 is SVGIG (reference sequence). This CDR3 has 10 amino acids. Here the CDR3 DNA reads TGTGCCCACGGGGGAAACACCATATATTTT. This sequence encodes CAHGGNTIYF.

The CDR3 region has the DNA TGCGCCAGCAGATTAAGCGGGAGCTCCTACAATGAGCAGTTCTTC. Its translation: CASRLSGSSYNEQFF. This rearrangement joins TRBV5-1 to TRBJ2-1, with TRBD2 matching 8 bases. V was pared by 5 bases and J by 0 bases, with 4 bases of the junction left unmatched. The CDR3 contains 15 residues. CDR1 and CDR2 from the germline V gene are SGHRS and YFSETQ.

The genes are TRBV2 and TRBJ2-4, with 10 bases matching TRBD2. The CDR3 runs to 18 residues. CDR1 and CDR2 (germline): SNHLY, FYNNEI. V was pared by 5 bases and J by 0 bases, with 10 bases of the junction left unmatched. The DNA of the CDR3 is TGTGCCAGCAGTACACTGACTAGCGGGTACCTAGCCAAAAACATTCAGTACTTC. Translating it yields CASSTLTSGYLAKNIQYF.

The CDR3 bases are TGTGCCAGCAGCTCCCCTCGGGACAGGGGGCAATATGGCTACACCTTC. Translating gives CASSSPRDRGQYGYTF. The V and J genes are TRBV9 and TRBJ1-2; 12 bases line up with TRBD1. The germline gives CDR1 SGDLS, CDR2 YYNGEE. J gave up 5 bases and V 4 bases, and 9 bases lay outside the gene matches. The CDR3 covers 16 residues.

The chain recombines TRBV28 with TRBJ2-2, with TRBD1 matching 9 bases. Trimming took 4 bases from V and 4 from J; bases not matched to a gene: 7. In germline, CDR1 is MDHEN, CDR2 SYDVKM. CDR3 length: 16 residues. CDR3 DNA sequence: TGTGCCAGCAGTTCTCCGGGACAGGGACTCACCGGGGAGCTGTTTTTT. Encoded protein: CASSSPGQGLTGELFF.

This clone was found a few times. The chain carries TRBV5-1 and TRBJ2-3; weak D call: TRBD2 (6 bases). The V and J ends lost 4 bases and 6 bases respectively, with 9 bases between them. The CDR3 runs to 12 residues. CDR1 is SGHRS, CDR2 YFSETQ, per germline. CDR3 region: CASSQSGDTQYF. CDR3 nucleotides: TGCGCCAGCAGCCAAAGCGGGGATACGCAGTATTTT.

The rearrangement uses TRBV7-2 and TRBJ2-7; TRBD2 might be the D (5 bases). CDR3 length: 13 amino acids. From germline, CDR1 is SGHTA and CDR2 FQGNSA. The V end was cut by 3 bases, the J end by 7 bases, with 13 bases between. CDR3 loop: CASSFRGVGEQYF. CDR3 bases: TGTGCCAGCAGCTTCCGGGGAGTGGGGGAGCAGTACTTC.

The J gene is TRBJ2-3, the V gene TRBV5-1; D is ambiguous. Germline V gives CDR1 SGHRS, CDR2 YFSETQ. The CDR3 consists of 17 residues. The V gene lost 2 bases and the J gene lost 2 bases, with 18 bases spanning the gap. In DNA form, the CDR3 reads TGCGCCAGCAGCTTATCAGCGAACCCCAAACTCACAGATACGCAGTATTTT. This gives the protein CASSLSANPKLTDTQYF.

This rearrangement joins TRBV5-6 to TRBJ1-2, with 7 bases fitting TRBD1. With V trimmed by 4 bases and J by 5 bases, 5 bases remained unmatched. This CDR3 has 13 amino acids. Germline V lookup: CDR1 SGHDT, CDR2 YYEEEE. This chain's CDR3 is CASSGRGKYGYTF. CDR3 nucleotide sequence: TGTGCCAGCAGCGGCAGGGGGAAATATGGCTACACCTTC.

The chain carries TRBV7-9 and TRBJ1-2; TRBD1 aligns across 9 bases. The V gene end was trimmed by 5 bases and the J gene end by 0 bases; junction bases not matched to a gene: 4. Per the germline V gene, CDR1 is SEHNR and CDR2 is FQNEAQ (reference sequence). CDR3 length: 15 amino acids. The CDR3 loop reads CASSGQGSANYGYTF. DNA for the CDR3: TGTGCCAGCAGCGGACAGGGGTCAGCTAACTATGGCTACACCTTC.

The J gene is TRBJ1-5, the V gene TRBV5-1, with D perhaps TRBD1 (6 bases). Germline assignment: CDR1 SGHRS and CDR2 YFSETQ. V shed 3 bases and J shed 3 bases, with 13 bases lying between them. This CDR3 spans 15 amino acids. The CDR3 DNA is TGCGCCAGCAGCTCCGCAGGGGCCCCCAATCAGCCCCAGCATTTT. It is translated as CASSSAGAPNQPQHF.

The chain combines TRBV4-3 with TRBJ1-2; D remains ambiguous. Germline CDR1 LGHNA, CDR2 YSLEER. Trimming shortened V by 4 bases and J by 4 bases, and 13 bases separated the two germline ends. CDR3 size: 14 residues. The CDR3 is CASSPGSGVYGYTF. CDR3 bases: TGCGCCAGCAGCCCCGGATCGGGTGTCTATGGCTACACCTTC.